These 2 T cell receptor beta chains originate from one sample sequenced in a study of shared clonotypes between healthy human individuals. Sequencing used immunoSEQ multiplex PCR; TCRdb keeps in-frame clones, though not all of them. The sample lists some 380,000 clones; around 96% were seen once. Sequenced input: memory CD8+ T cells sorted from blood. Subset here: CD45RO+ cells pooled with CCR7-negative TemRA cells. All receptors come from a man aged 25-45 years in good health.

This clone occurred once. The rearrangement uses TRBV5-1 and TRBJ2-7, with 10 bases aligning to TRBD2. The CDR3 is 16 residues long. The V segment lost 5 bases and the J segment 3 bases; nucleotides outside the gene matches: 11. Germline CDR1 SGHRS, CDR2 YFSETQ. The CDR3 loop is CASSAGLAEPFYEQYF. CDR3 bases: TGCGCCAGCAGTGCCGGACTAGCGGAGCCTTTCTACGAGCAGTACTTC.

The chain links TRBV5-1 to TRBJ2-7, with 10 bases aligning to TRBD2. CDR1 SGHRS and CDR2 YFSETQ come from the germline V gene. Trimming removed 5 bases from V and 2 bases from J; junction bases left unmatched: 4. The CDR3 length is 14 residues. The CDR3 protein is CASRPTSGTYEQYF. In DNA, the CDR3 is TGCGCCAGCAGGCCAACTAGCGGGACCTACGAGCAGTACTTC.